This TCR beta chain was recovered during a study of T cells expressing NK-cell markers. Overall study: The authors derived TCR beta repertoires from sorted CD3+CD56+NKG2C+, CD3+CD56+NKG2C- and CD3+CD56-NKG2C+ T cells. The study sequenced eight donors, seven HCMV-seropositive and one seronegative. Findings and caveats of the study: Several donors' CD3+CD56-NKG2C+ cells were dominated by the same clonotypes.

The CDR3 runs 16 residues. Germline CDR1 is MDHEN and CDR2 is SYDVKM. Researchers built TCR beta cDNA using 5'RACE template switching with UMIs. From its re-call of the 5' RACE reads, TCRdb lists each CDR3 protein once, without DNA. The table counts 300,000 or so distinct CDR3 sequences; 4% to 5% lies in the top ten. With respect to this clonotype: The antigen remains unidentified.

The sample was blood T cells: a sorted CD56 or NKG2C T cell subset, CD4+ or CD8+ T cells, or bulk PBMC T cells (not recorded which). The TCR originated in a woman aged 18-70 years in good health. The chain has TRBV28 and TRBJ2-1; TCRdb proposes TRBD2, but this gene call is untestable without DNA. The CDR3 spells CASSFARTSGFNEQFF.